The text below deals with one T cell receptor (beta chain). The sample belongs to a study of CD8 T cells in ankylosing spondylitis. TCRdb reprocessed the 5' RACE reads via MiXCR and lists one record per CDR3 protein. Of around 300,000 distinct CDR3 sequences in the sample, 20% to 25% were seen once. V lost 3 bases, J lost 4 bases, and 11 bases lay in between. Germline lookup yields CDR1 SGHDN and CDR2 FVKESK. The CDR3 loop spans 14 amino acids. The V and J genes are TRBV14 and TRBJ2-3, with D possibly called TRBD1 or TRBD2 (5 bases each). Source material: blood, either unsorted or a sorted T cell fraction (not recorded which). This clonotype was sampled from a female donor with ankylosing spondylitis or in good health (not recorded which). This chain's CDR3 is CASSHSGPADTQYF. The DNA of the CDR3 is TGTGCCAGCAGCCATTCGGGACCAGCAGATACGCAGTATTTT. Full variable domain (rest looked up from reference TRBV14 and TRBJ2-3): EAGVTQFPSHSVIEKGQTVTLRCDPISGHDNLYWYRRVMGKEIKFLLHFVKESKQDESGMPNNRFLAERTGGTYSTLKVQPAELEDSGVYFCASSHSGPADTQYFGPGTRLTVL.